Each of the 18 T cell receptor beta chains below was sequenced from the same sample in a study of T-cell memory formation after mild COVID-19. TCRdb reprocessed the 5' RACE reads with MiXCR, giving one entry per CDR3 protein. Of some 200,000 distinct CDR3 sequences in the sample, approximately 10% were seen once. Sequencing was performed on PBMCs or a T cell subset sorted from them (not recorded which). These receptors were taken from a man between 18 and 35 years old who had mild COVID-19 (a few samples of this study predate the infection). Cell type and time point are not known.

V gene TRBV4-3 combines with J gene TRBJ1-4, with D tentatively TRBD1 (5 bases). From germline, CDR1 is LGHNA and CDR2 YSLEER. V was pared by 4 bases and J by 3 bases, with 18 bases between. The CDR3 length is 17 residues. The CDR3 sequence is CASSLTPGQRANEKLFF. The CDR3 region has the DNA TGCGCCAGCAGCCTAACCCCGGGGCAGCGGGCTAATGAAAAACTGTTTTTT.

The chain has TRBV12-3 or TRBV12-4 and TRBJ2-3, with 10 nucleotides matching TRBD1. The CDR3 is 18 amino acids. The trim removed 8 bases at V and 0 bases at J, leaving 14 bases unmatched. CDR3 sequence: CASRRGDRGLASTDTQYF. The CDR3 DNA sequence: TGTGCCAGCCGCCGAGGAGACAGGGGGCTTGCTAGCACAGATACGCAGTATTTT.

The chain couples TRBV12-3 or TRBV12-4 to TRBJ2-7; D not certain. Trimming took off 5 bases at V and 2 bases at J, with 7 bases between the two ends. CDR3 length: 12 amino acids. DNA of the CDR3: TGTGCCAGCAGTCCAGTTCCCTACGAGCAGTACTTC. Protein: CASSPVPYEQYF.

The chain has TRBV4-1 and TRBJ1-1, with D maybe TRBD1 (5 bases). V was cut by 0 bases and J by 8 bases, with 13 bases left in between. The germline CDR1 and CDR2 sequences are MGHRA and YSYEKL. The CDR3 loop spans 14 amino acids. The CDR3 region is CASSQEGTLGEAFF. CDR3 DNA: TGCGCCAGCAGCCAAGAAGGGACTCTAGGGGAAGCTTTCTTT.

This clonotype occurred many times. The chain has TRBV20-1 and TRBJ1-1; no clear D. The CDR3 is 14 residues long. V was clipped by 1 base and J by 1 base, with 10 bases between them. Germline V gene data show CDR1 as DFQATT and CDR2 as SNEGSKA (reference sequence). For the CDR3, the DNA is TGCAGTGCTAGAGCCCATTTGGGGAACACTGAAGCTTTCTTT. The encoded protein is CSARAHLGNTEAFF.

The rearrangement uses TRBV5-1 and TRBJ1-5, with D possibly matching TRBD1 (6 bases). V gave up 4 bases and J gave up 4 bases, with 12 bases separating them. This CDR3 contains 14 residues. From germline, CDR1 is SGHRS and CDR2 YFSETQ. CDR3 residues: CASSEQGGNQPQHF. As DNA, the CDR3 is TGCGCCAGCAGCGAACAGGGAGGGAATCAGCCCCAGCATTTT.

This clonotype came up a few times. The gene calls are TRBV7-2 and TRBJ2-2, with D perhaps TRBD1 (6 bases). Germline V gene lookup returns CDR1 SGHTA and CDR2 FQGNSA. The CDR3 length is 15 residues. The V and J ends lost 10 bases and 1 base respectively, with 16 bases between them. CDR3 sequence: CANRPEDRNTGELFF. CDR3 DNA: TGTGCCAACAGGCCCGAGGACAGGAACACCGGGGAGCTGTTTTTT.

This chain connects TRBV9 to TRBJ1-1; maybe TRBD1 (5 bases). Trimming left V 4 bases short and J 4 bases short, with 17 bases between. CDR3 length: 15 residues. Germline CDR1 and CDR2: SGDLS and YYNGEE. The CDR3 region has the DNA TGTGCCAGCAGCCCGAATCTCCAGGGCCCCACTGAAGCTTTCTTT. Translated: CASSPNLQGPTEAFF.

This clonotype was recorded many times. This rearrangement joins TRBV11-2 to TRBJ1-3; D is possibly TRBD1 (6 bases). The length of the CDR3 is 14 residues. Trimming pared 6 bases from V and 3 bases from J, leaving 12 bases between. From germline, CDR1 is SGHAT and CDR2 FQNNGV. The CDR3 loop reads CASSLTGRGNTIYF. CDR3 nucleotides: TGTGCCAGCAGTCTTACAGGGCGTGGAAACACCATATATTTT.

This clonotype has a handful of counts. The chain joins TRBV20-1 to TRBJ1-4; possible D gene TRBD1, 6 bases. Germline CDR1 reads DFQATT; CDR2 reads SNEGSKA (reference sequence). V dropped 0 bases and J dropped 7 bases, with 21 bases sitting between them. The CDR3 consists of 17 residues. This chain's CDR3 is CSARDGYRGRRGEKLFF. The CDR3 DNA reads TGCAGTGCTAGAGACGGGTACCGGGGGCGAAGAGGTGAAAAACTGTTTTTT.

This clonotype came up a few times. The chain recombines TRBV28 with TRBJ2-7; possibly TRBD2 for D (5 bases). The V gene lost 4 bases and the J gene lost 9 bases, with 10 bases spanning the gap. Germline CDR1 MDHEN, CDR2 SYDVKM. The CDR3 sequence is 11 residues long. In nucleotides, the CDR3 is TGTGCCAGCAGTTCTTTGGGGAGGCAGTACGTC. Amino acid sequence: CASSSLGRQYV.

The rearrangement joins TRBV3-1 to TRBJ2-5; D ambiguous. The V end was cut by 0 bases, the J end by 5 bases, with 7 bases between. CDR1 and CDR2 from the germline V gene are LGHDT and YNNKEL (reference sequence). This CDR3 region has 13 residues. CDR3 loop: CASSQEVGETQYF. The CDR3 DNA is TGTGCCAGCAGCCAAGAGGTCGGTGAGACCCAGTACTTC.

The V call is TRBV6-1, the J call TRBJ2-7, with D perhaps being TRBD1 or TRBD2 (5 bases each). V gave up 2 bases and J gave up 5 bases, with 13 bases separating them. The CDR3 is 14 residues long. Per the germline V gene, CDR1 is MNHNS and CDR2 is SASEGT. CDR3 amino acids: CASSEQGESNEQYF. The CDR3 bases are TGTGCCAGCAGTGAACAGGGAGAAAGCAACGAGCAGTACTTC.

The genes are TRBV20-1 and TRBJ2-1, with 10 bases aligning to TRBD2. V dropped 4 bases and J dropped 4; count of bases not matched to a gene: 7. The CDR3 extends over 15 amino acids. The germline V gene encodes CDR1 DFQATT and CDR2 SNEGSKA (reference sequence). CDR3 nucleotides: TGCAGTGCTACACCGGGACTAGCGACTTACAATGAGCAGTTCTTC. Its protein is CSATPGLATYNEQFF.

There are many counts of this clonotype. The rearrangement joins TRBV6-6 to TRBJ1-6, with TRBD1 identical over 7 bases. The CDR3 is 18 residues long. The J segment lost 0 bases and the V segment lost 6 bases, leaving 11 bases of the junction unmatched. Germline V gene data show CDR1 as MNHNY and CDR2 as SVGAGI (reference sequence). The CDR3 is CASRGPGQSGSYNSPLHF. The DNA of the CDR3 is TGTGCCAGCAGAGGACCGGGACAGTCGGGCTCCTATAATTCACCCCTCCACTTT.

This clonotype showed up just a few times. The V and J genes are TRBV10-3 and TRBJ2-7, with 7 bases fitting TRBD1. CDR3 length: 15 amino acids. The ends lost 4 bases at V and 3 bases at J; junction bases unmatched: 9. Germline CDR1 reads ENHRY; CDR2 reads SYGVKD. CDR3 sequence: CAISGNSGGIYEQYF. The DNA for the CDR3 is TGTGCCATCAGTGGAAACTCAGGGGGAATCTACGAGCAGTACTTC.

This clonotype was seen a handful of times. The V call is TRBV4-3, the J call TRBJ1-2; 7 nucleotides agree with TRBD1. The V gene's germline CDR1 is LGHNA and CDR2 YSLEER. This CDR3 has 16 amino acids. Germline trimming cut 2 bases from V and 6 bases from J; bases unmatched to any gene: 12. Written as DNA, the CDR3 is TGCGCCAGCAGCCAATTTCAGGGGGGGCCTTCCGATGGCTACACCTTC. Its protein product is CASSQFQGGPSDGYTF.

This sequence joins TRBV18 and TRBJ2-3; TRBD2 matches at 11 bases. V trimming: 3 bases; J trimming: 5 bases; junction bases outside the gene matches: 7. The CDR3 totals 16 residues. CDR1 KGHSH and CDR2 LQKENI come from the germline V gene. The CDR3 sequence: CASSPLSGGGIDTQYF. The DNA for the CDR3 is TGTGCCAGCTCACCCCTTAGCGGGGGGGGCATAGATACGCAGTATTTT.